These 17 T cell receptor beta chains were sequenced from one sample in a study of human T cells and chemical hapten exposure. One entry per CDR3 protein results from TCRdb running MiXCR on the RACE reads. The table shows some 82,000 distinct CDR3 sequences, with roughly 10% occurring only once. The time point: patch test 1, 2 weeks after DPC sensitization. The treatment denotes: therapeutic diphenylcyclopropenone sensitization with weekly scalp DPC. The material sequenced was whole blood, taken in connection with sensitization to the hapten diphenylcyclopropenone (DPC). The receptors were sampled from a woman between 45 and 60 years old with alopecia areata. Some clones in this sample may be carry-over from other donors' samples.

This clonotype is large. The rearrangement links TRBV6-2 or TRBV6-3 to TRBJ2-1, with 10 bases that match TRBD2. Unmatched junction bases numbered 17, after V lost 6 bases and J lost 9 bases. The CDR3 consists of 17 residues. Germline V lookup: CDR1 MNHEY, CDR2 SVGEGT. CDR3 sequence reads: CASSPPRASGSSIEQFF. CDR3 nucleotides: TGTGCCAGCAGCCCACCGCGGGCTAGCGGGAGTTCCATTGAGCAGTTCTTC.

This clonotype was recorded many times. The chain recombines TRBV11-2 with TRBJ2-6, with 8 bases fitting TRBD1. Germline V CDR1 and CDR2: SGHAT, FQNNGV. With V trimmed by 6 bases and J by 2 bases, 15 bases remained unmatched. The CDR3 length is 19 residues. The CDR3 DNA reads TGTGCCAGCAGATCGAATCCGGGACAGGCGTTGCCTGGGGCCAACGTCCTGACTTTC. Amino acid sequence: CASRSNPGQALPGANVLTF. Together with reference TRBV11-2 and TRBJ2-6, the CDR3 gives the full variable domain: EAGVAQSPRYKIIEKRQSVAFWCNPISGHATLYWYQQILGQGPKLLIQFQNNGVVDDSQLPKDRFSAERLKGVDSTLKIQPAKLEDSAVYLCASRSNPGQALPGANVLTFGAGSRLTVL.

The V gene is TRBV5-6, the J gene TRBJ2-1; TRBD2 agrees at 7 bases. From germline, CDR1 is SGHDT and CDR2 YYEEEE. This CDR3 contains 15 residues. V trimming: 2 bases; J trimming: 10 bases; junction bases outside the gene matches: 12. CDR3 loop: CASSFLLAKSREQFF. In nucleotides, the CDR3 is TGTGCCAGCAGCTTTCTACTAGCGAAGAGTAGGGAGCAGTTCTTC. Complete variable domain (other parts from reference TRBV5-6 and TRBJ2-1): DAGVTQSPTHLIKTRGQQVTLRCSPKSGHDTVSWYQQALGQGPQFIFQYYEEEERQRGNFPDRFSGHQFPNYSSELNVNALLLGDSALYLCASSFLLAKSREQFFGPGTRLTVL.

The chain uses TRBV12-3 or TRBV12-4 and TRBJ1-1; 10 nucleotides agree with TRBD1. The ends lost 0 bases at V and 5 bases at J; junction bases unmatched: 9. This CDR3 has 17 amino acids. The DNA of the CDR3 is TGTGCCAGCAGTTTAGCGCTCGGAGACAGGGGGCATACTGAAGCTTTCTTT. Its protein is CASSLALGDRGHTEAFF.

CDR3 coding DNA: TGTGCCTGGAGTGTACGGCGGCTAGCGGGAGGGGGGGTCTACACAGATACGCAGTATTTT. Its protein product is CAWSVRRLAGGGVYTDTQYF. The V gene is TRBV30, the J gene TRBJ2-3; 12 bases match TRBD2. With V trimmed by 0 bases and J by 2 bases, 15 bases remained unmatched. Germline assignment: CDR1 GTSNPN and CDR2 SVGIG (reference sequence). The length of the CDR3 is 20 residues.

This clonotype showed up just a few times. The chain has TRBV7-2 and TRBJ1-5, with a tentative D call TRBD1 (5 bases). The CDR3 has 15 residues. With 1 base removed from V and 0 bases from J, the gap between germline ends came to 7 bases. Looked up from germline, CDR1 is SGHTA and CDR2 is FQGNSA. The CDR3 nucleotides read TGTGCCAGCAGCTTAGACAGGCTTAGCAATCAGCCCCAGCATTTT. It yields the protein CASSLDRLSNQPQHF.

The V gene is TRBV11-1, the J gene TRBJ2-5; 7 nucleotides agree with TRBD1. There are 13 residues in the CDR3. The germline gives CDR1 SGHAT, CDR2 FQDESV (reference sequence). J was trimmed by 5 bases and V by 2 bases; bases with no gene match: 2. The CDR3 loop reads CASSLLTGETQYF. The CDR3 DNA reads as TGTGCCAGCAGCTTATTGACAGGGGAGACCCAGTACTTC. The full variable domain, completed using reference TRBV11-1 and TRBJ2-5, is EAEVAQSPRYKITEKSQAVAFWCDPISGHATLYWYRQILGQGPELLVQFQDESVVDDSQLPKDRFSAERLKGVDSTLKIQPAELGDSAMYLCASSLLTGETQYFGPGTRLLVL.

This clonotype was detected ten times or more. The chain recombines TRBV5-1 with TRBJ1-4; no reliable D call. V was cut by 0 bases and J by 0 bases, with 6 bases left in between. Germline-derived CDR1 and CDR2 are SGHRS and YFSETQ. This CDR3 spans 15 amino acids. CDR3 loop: CASSLGSATNEKLFF. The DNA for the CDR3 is TGCGCCAGCAGCTTGGGGTCTGCAACTAATGAAAAACTGTTTTTT.

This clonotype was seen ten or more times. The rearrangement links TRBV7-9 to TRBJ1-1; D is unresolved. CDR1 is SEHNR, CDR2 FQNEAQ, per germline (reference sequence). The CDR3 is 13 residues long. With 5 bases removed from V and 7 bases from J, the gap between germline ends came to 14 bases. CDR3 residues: CASSPPDGYEAFF. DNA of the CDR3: TGTGCCAGCAGCCCCCCGGACGGATATGAAGCTTTCTTT.

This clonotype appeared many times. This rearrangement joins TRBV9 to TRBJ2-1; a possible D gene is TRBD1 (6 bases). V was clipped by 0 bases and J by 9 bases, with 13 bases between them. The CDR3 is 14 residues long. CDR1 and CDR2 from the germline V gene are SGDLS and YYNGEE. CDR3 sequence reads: CASSVGPGDTEQFF. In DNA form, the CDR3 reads TGTGCCAGCAGCGTAGGACCAGGGGACACTGAGCAGTTCTTC.

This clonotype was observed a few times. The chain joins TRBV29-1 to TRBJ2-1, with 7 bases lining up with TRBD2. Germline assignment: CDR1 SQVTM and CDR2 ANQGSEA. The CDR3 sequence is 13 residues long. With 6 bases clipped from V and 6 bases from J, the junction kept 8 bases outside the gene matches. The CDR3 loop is CSVLGGRFNEQFF. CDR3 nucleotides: TGCAGCGTATTGGGAGGGAGGTTCAATGAGCAGTTCTTC.

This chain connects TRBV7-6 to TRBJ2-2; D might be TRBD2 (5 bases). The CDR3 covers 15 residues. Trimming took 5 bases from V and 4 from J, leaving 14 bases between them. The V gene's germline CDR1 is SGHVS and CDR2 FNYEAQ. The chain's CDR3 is CASSARRETTGELFF. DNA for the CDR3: TGTGCCAGCAGCGCCAGAAGGGAGACCACCGGGGAGCTGTTTTTT.

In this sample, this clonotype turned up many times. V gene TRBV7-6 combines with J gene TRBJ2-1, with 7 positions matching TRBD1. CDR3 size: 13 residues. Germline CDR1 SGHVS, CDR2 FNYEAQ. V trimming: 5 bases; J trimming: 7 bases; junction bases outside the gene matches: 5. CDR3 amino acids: CASSTDRRNEQFF. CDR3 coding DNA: TGTGCCAGCAGCACGGACAGGAGGAATGAGCAGTTCTTC.

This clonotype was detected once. Written as DNA, the CDR3 is TGTGCCAGCAGCTTGCGGGACAGGGGCGCCTACGAGCAGTACTTC. Its protein product is CASSLRDRGAYEQYF. The gene calls are TRBV7-2 and TRBJ2-7, with 10 positions matching TRBD1. Germline CDR1 and CDR2: SGHTA and FQGNSA. This CDR3 has 15 residues. The trim removed 3 bases at V and 2 bases at J, leaving 4 bases unmatched. The whole variable domain, remainder taken from reference TRBV7-2 and TRBJ2-7, is GAGVSQSPSNKVTEKGKDVELRCDPISGHTALYWYRQSLGQGLEFLIYFQGNSAPDKSGLPSDRFSAERTGGSVSTLTIQRTQQEDSAVYLCASSLRDRGAYEQYFGPGTRLTVT.

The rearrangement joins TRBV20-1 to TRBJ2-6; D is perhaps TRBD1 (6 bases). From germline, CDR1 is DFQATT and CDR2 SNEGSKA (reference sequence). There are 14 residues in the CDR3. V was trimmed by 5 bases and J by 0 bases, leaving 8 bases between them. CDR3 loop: CSAQGSSGANVLTF. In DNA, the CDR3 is TGCAGTGCTCAGGGGAGCTCTGGGGCCAACGTCCTGACTTTC.

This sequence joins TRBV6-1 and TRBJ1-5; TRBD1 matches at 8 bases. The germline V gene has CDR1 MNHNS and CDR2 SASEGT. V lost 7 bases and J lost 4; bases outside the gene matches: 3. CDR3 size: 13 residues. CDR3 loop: CASTNRGNQPQHF. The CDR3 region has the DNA TGTGCCAGCACTAACAGGGGGAATCAGCCCCAGCATTTT.

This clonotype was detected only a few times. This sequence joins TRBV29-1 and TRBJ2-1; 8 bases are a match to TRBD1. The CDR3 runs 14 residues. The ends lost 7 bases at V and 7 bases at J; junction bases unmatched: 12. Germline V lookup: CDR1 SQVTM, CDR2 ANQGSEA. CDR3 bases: TGCAGCGCCCGGACAGGGCCCCTCGGGAATGAGCAGTTCTTC. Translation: CSARTGPLGNEQFF.